One sample yielded the 25 T cell receptor beta chains listed below, sequenced in a study of shared clonotypes between healthy human individuals. TCRdb's copy holds only in-frame clones and misses some; the assay was immunoSEQ multiplex PCR. The sample records some 1.4 million clones, roughly 96% being singletons. The sequenced sample was naive CD4+ T cells sorted from blood. Subset noted: CD45RA+ positively selected. These receptor sequences come from a man aged 25-45 years in good health.

This chain joins TRBV2 and TRBJ2-1; D is unresolved. The germline V gene encodes CDR1 SNHLY and CDR2 FYNNEI. The CDR3 runs to 15 residues. Trimming removed 7 bases at V and 0 bases at J, with 13 bases between. CDR3 nucleotide sequence: TGTGCCAGCACGGAGCTGGGTAGCTCCTACAATGAGCAGTTCTTC. Its translation: CASTELGSSYNEQFF.

The CDR3 here is CASSPPPFRITDTQYF. CDR3 in DNA: TGTGCCAGCAGTCCCCCCCCTTTTAGGATCACAGATACGCAGTATTTT. This rearrangement joins TRBV28 to TRBJ2-3; D gene uncertain. This CDR3 has 16 residues. V was cut by 5 bases and J by 2 bases, with 17 bases left in between. The germline V gene encodes CDR1 MDHEN and CDR2 SYDVKM.

V usage is TRBV28 and J usage is TRBJ2-1; TRBD2 might be the D (5 bases). Trimming left V 6 bases short and J 2 bases short, with 11 bases between. Germline-derived CDR1 and CDR2 are MDHEN and SYDVKM. The CDR3 loop spans 14 amino acids. DNA of the CDR3: TGTGCCAGCAGCCCAAAAGCGGCCTACAATGAGCAGTTCTTC. Translated, it gives CASSPKAAYNEQFF.

The J gene is TRBJ1-1, the V gene TRBV21-1. TRBV21-1 is shown as a pseudogene. The CDR3 has 16 amino acids. CDR3 region: CASSSRNKGSGTEAFF. As DNA, the CDR3 is TGTGCCAGCAGCAGCCGAAATAAGGGTTCGGGCACTGAAGCTTTCTTT.

Remarks on this clone: This sample also contains other DNA sequences that code for the same CDR3. The V and J genes are TRBV18 and TRBJ1-3; 8 nucleotides line up with TRBD1. This CDR3 region has 14 residues. V dropped 3 bases and J dropped 4; count of bases not matched to a gene: 2. Germline V CDR1 and CDR2: KGHSH, LQKENI. The CDR3 bases are TGTGCCAGCTCACCGGGGACAGGAGGAAACACCATATATTTT. Its protein product is CASSPGTGGNTIYF.

The rearrangement links TRBV7-9 to TRBJ2-1; the D is unclear. Germline V gene sequence: CDR1 SEHNR, CDR2 FQNEAQ (reference sequence). V was shortened by 1 base and J by 4 bases, with 11 bases between the two germline ends. The CDR3 has 15 residues. This chain's CDR3 is CASSLGQSKYNEQFF. DNA for the CDR3: TGTGCCAGCAGCTTAGGTCAGTCGAAATACAATGAGCAGTTCTTC.

The chain employs TRBV5-1 and TRBJ2-7; D not resolved. Germline V CDR1 and CDR2: SGHRS, YFSETQ. This CDR3 contains 16 residues. Trimming removed 0 bases at V and 1 base at J, with 14 bases between. The CDR3 protein is CASSLALGFYSYEQYF. CDR3 bases: TGCGCCAGCAGCTTGGCTCTCGGATTCTATTCCTACGAGCAGTACTTC.

V gene TRBV10-1 combines with J gene TRBJ2-2, with no clear D. V dropped 1 base and J dropped 4 bases, with 10 bases sitting between them. In germline, CDR1 is WNHNN, CDR2 SYGVQD (reference sequence). The length of the CDR3 is 15 residues. The CDR3 loop is CASSELAGFTGELFF. The CDR3 region has the DNA TGCGCCAGCAGTGAGTTGGCAGGCTTCACCGGGGAGCTGTTTTTT.

This chain connects TRBV7-9 to TRBJ2-5, with 8 bases fitting TRBD1. The CDR3 spans 16 residues. V gave up 3 bases and J gave up 4 bases; unmatched junction bases: 10. The V gene's germline CDR1 is SEHNR and CDR2 FQNEAQ (reference sequence). DNA for the CDR3: TGTGCCAGCAGCTTCTCACTCACAGGGGGAGGAGAGACCCAGTACTTC. Its translation: CASSFSLTGGGETQYF.

V and J are TRBV20-1 and TRBJ2-5, with D uncertain. The J call may be mistaken, given a closer DNA end match to TRBJ2-7. CDR3 size: 11 residues. Germline assignment: CDR1 DFQATT and CDR2 SNEGSKA (reference sequence). The CDR3 DNA follows: TGCAGTGCTAGAATGGGATACGAGCAGTACTTC. Protein: CSARMGYEQYF.

This sequence joins TRBV5-1 and TRBJ2-1, with D perhaps matching TRBD1 or TRBD2 (5 bases each). Trimming removed 0 bases from V and 5 bases from J, with 15 bases in between. Germline V gene lookup returns CDR1 SGHRS and CDR2 YFSETQ. The length of the CDR3 is 16 residues. The CDR3 DNA reads TGCGCCAGCAGCTTGGAAGCCGGGACGGTCAACAATGAGCAGTTCTTC. Its translation is CASSLEAGTVNNEQFF. The full variable domain, completed using reference TRBV5-1 and TRBJ2-1, is KAGVTQTPRYLIKTRGQQVTLSCSPISGHRSVSWYQQTPGQGLQFLFEYFSETQRNKGNFPGRFSGRQFSNSRSEMNVSTLELGDSALYLCASSLEAGTVNNEQFFGPGTRLTVL.

This clone was detected only once. The genes are TRBV7-2 and TRBJ2-7, with D unresolved. The CDR3 spans 15 residues. Trimming cost V 5 bases and J 0 bases, with 14 bases left between them. Germline V gene data show CDR1 as SGHTA and CDR2 as FQGNSA. DNA for the CDR3: TGTGCCAGCAGCCTCCTCAAGTACAGCTCCTACGAGCAGTACTTC. It specifies CASSLLKYSSYEQYF.

This chain joins TRBV5-4 and TRBJ2-7; TRBD1 agrees at 8 bases. Germline loops: CDR1 SGHNT, CDR2 YYREEE (reference sequence). Germline trimming cut 4 bases from V and 4 bases from J; bases unmatched to any gene: 7. There are 14 residues in the CDR3. The CDR3 DNA reads as TGTGCCAGCAGCCCCGACAGGGGACGTTACGAGCAGTACTTC. Translating gives CASSPDRGRYEQYF.

The chain carries TRBV2 and TRBJ1-5; 7 positions match TRBD1. The CDR3 totals 13 residues. Germline trimming cut 8 bases from V and 1 base from J; bases unmatched to any gene: 2. Germline values: CDR1 SNHLY, CDR2 FYNNEI. DNA for the CDR3: TGTGCCAGCGGGGGACAGAGCAATCAGCCCCAGCATTTT. It is translated as CASGGQSNQPQHF.

With regard to this clone: This same CDR3 is encoded by further DNA sequences in the sample. The chain combines TRBV7-9 with TRBJ1-2; D is undetermined. Per germline, CDR1 SEHNR and CDR2 FQNEAQ (reference sequence). The CDR3 has 11 amino acids. The ends were cut back, 1 base at V and 7 bases at J, with 4 bases in the middle. CDR3 in DNA: TGTGCCAGCAGCTTAGTCGGTGGCTACACCTTC. Its translation: CASSLVGGYTF.

This chain joins TRBV11-2 and TRBJ2-7; D tentatively fits TRBD1 or TRBD2 (5 bases each). CDR3 length: 15 amino acids. The ends were cut back, 4 bases at V and 3 bases at J, with 16 bases in the middle. CDR1 and CDR2 from the germline V gene are SGHAT and FQNNGV. The DNA for the CDR3 is TGTGCCAGCAGCTCACCCGGGACGGGAATCTACGAGCAGTACTTC. This sequence encodes CASSSPGTGIYEQYF.

The chain is built from TRBV29-1 and TRBJ1-1; D is ambiguous. There are 14 residues in the CDR3. Trimming left V 3 bases short and J 0 bases short, with 11 bases between. The germline CDR1 and CDR2 sequences are SQVTM and ANQGSEA. The CDR3 region is CSVDVGSLNTEAFF. The DNA for the CDR3 is TGCAGCGTTGACGTGGGCAGCTTGAACACTGAAGCTTTCTTT.

The chain employs TRBV14 and TRBJ2-7, with 11 bases that match TRBD2. The V and J ends lost 4 bases and 4 bases, in that order; junction bases with no gene match: 15. Germline loops: CDR1 SGHDN, CDR2 FVKESK. This CDR3 region has 18 residues. DNA for the CDR3: TGTGCCAGCAGCCCCGCTCCCGGGACTAGCGGAGCCCAGTACGAGCAGTACTTC. This codes for CASSPAPGTSGAQYEQYF.

The rearrangement uses TRBV10-1 and TRBJ1-5; D is undetermined. The CDR3 totals 14 residues. Germline assignment: CDR1 WNHNN and CDR2 SYGVQD (reference sequence). The V end lost 6 bases, the J end lost 0 bases, and 9 bases lay between the germline ends. CDR3 in amino acids: CASSREYSNQPQHF. The CDR3 DNA is TGCGCCAGCAGCCGGGAATATAGCAATCAGCCCCAGCATTTT.

The V call is TRBV7-7, the J call TRBJ2-3, with D possibly TRBD1 on 6 matching bases. V was shortened by 1 base and J by 5 bases, with 7 bases between the two germline ends. The germline V gene has CDR1 SSHAT and CDR2 FNYEAQ (reference sequence). CDR3 length: 13 residues. CDR3 coding DNA: TGTGCCAGCAGCTTAGACAGGGTAGATACGCAGTATTTT. Amino acid sequence: CASSLDRVDTQYF.

The genes are TRBV27 and TRBJ2-7; weak D call: TRBD2 (7 bases). There are 16 residues in the CDR3. Between the trimmed V and J ends, which lost 5 bases and 4 bases, there was a span of 21 bases. CDR1 and CDR2 (germline): MNHEY, SMNVEV (reference sequence). The DNA of the CDR3 is TGTGCCAGCAGTCGCTTATCTAGCGGAGGGGGGTACGAGCAGTACTTC. Its protein product is CASSRLSSGGGYEQYF.

The V call is TRBV18, the J call TRBJ2-7, with D maybe TRBD2 (7 bases). Germline V gives CDR1 KGHSH, CDR2 LQKENI. Trimming pared 1 base from V and 0 bases from J, leaving 13 bases between. The CDR3 is 16 amino acids. The CDR3, as DNA: TGTGCCAGCTCACCACAGGGGGGGTTGAGCTCCTACGAGCAGTACTTC. Its protein product is CASSPQGGLSSYEQYF.

The CDR3 DNA follows: TGTGCCAGCAGCGCCCAGGGGCAGAGTGGCTACACCTTC. Protein sequence: CASSAQGQSGYTF. This rearrangement joins TRBV7-9 to TRBJ1-2, with D tentatively TRBD1 (6 bases). The V end was cut by 5 bases, the J end by 7 bases, with 14 bases between. The CDR3 runs 13 residues. The germline V gene encodes CDR1 SEHNR and CDR2 FQNEAQ (reference sequence).

Concerning this clone itself: This sample also contains other DNA sequences that code for the same CDR3. The J gene is TRBJ2-3, the V gene TRBV18; D is unresolved. This CDR3 is 13 amino acids long. Germline V CDR1 and CDR2: KGHSH, LQKENI. V lost 2 bases and J 2 bases, leaving 5 bases between the germline ends. In DNA, the CDR3 is TGTGCCAGCTCACCAGCTAACACAGATACGCAGTATTTT. It encodes CASSPANTDTQYF.

This clone occurred a few times. The chain couples TRBV6-5 to TRBJ2-3; no firm D call. From germline, CDR1 is MNHEY and CDR2 SVGAGI. The V end lost 0 bases, the J end lost 8 bases, and 6 bases lay between the germline ends. This CDR3 is 12 amino acids long. The CDR3 is CASSYSPGTQYF. The CDR3 DNA is TGTGCCAGCAGTTACTCGCCCGGTACGCAGTATTTT.